The present T cell receptor (beta chain) was sequenced within a study of Graves' ophthalmopathy and Graves' hyperthyroidism (dated 2018 in TCRdb). In the study overall: Peripheral blood samples were taken at the time of initial diagnosis, before any treatment was given. The study used signatures of the TCR beta repertoire to tell Graves' ophthalmopathy apart from Graves' hyperthyroidism and to predict which patients would progress to ophthalmopathy. In total, over 130 blood samples were TCR-sequenced: approximately 40 ophthalmopathy, roughly 80 hyperthyroidism and around 17 hyperthyroidism-to-ophthalmopathy patients. To explore V-J signatures distinguishing ophthalmopathy from hyperthyroidism, a discovery set of roughly 98 patients (about 43 ophthalmopathy, 57 stable hyperthyroidism) was enrolled. For independent validation, a separate cohort was made up of 18 hyperthyroidism patients plus 17 patients who later progressed from hyperthyroidism to ophthalmopathy. In several hyperthyroidism patients, the T-cell repertoires found in thyroid tissue were compared with those found in blood. Following sampling, methimazole starting at 30 mg daily was administered to hyperthyroidism patients, and high-dose intravenous methylprednisolone was administered to ophthalmopathy patients.

The ophthalmopathy patients had moderately to severely active disease, with a Clinical Activity Score of 3 or higher, a NOSPECS grade of 4 or higher, and a disease duration of less than 3 months. Patients with other autoimmune diseases, uncontrolled infections, pregnancy or lactation were excluded from the study. Clinical symptoms, serum thyroxine, TRAb, thyroid ultrasound and orbital computed tomography formed the basis of the diagnosis. Ficoll-Paque density gradient centrifugation was used to isolate PBMCs from about 9.4 ml of fresh peripheral blood. Trizol reagent was used to extract the total RNA, and its quality was then checked on an Agilent 2100 Bioanalyzer. Trimming removed 5 bases from V and 4 bases from J; the gene matches leave 12 bases unexplained. Inclusive of the bounding cysteine and phenylalanine, the CDR3 is 16 residues long. Just the 48-base CDR3 DNA is kept, in frame starting at base 1. CDR1 and CDR2 are drawn from the germline V gene (reference sequence): LNHNV, YYDKDF.

For repertoire sequencing, the TCR beta CDR3 regions were amplified from RNA transcripts. HTBI primers and the Qiagen OneStep RT-PCR kit were used in a first-round RT-PCR, which was followed by a second-round multiplex PCR, size selection and purification. Sequencing of the libraries was carried out on an Illumina HiSeq2000 in paired-end mode with 100 bp reads. Under the source paper's analysis protocol: Reads were processed with SOAPnuke, discarding reads with adapters, uncalled bases, mean Phred below 15, or no exact constant-primer or identifier match. COPE v1.2.5 was used to merge the high-quality paired reads. Unique nucleotide sequences were defined as clonotypes and aligned to IMGT TRB V, D and J references using MiTCR v1.1. The analysis was limited to V-J combinations with a frequency above 0.0001, which together covered 99.2% of repertoires. A TCR clonal expansion and chaos score per V-J combination was defined as the ratio of F50 clonal expansion to chaos observed in the TCRdist matrix. Welch's t-statistics and random forest were used to narrow the features down to roughly twelve V-J combinations, which were then fed into a naive Bayes classifier. The similarity between thyroid and blood repertoires was quantified using the Morisita-Horn index. Clones were called with MiXCR by TCRdb after fastp trimmed the public reads at Q25, and only in-frame beta chains were retained. When rows share a CDR3 protein, they turn into one entry using the most common DNA and genes. TCRdb, not the original authors, processed these V and J calls. The sample has more than 550,000 distinct CDR3 sequences on record, 35% to 50% of them singletons. The top ten constitute over 2.5% of the sample.

Summary of the overall study and its limitations: Most of the expanded thyroid clonotypes with a frequency above 0.001 were also detected in blood, and it was suggested that the thyroid immune response may be reflected by blood repertoires. Sample size was not predetermined statistically, and investigators were not blinded to group allocation. In validation, the model predicted ophthalmopathy progression with 55% to 71% sensitivity and about 73% specificity; more than ten predicted patients were CT-confirmed with GO in a median of approximately 6.5 months. In cross-validation, the 13-signature model distinguished ophthalmopathy from stable hyperthyroidism with 85% to 90% sensitivity and around 81% specificity, and in the test set the corresponding values were approximately 80% and 75%.

This clonotype has at least ten counts. There is no known antigen for this receptor. It has no much larger one-base neighbor in the sample; base qualities were not kept. Sequencing was done on a sample of peripheral blood. The sequence came from an adult man with Graves' ophthalmopathy. In this chain, TRBV15 is recombined with TRBJ2-5, with TRBD1 matching 8 junction bases. The DNA sequence is given as TGTGCCACCAGCGCGGGACAGGCAACCCGGGGAGAGACCCAGTACTTC. Its protein is CATSAGQATRGETQYF.